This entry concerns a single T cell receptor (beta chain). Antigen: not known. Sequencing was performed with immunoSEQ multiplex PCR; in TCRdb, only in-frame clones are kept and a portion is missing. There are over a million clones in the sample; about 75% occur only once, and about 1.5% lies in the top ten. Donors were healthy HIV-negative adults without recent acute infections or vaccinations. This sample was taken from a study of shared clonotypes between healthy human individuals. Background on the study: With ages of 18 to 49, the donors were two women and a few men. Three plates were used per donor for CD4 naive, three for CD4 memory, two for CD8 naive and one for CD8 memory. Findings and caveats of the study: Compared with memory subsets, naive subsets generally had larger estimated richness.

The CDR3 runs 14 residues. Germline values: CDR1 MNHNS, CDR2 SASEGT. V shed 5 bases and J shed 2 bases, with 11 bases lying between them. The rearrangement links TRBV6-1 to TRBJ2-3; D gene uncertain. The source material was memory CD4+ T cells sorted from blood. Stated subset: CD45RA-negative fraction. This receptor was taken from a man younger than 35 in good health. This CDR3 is CASSSRHLTDTQYF. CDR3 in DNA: TGTGCCAGCAGTTCAAGACACCTCACAGATACGCAGTATTTT.